The rows below give T cell receptor beta chains drawn from one sample of a study of cytomegalovirus exposure and HLA in healthy donors. This table comes from immunoSEQ multiplex PCR, and its TCRdb copy is limited to in-frame clones, with some not included. The sample has about 250,000 clones; about 80% are singletons. Sample: PBMCs. These receptors all stem from a girl aged 2 to 10 in good health and CMV-seronegative. CDR3s include the opening cysteine and the closing phenylalanine or tryptophan. The order of the fields is CDR3 protein, CDR3 DNA, J gene, V gene, CDR3 length, D gene, clone size. D genes are given only for firm matches. Expanded clones get a size class; other rows say once, few or many, or leave the size out.

CASSLEWGGRSYSYEQYF,TGTGCCAGCAGCTTAGAGTGGGGGGGCAGGTCTTACTCCTACGAGCAGTACTTC,TRBJ2-7,TRBV7-8,18,.,.
CASSEGYRYEQYF,TGTGCCAGCAGCGAGGGTTATCGCTACGAGCAGTACTTC,TRBJ2-7,TRBV7-3,13,.,.
CASKGTGGLVLSGNTIYF,TGTGCCAGCAAAGGGACAGGGGGACTAGTTCTCTCTGGAAACACCATATATTTT,TRBJ1-3,TRBV2,18,TRBD1,.
CASSTGQGSPYNEQFF,TGCGCCAGCAGCACGGGACAGGGGAGCCCCTACAATGAGCAGTTCTTC,TRBJ2-1,TRBV5-1,16,TRBD1,.
CATSSQVKNIQPQHF,TGTGCCACCAGCTCGCAGGTAAAAAATATTCAGCCCCAGCATTTT,TRBJ1-5,TRBV15,15,.,.
CASSLPREVKGGYTF,TGTGCCAGCAGCCTTCCAAGGGAGGTTAAAGGCGGCTACACCTTC,TRBJ1-2,TRBV5-6,15,.,.
CASSSGENTEAFF,TGTGCCAGCTCATCAGGGGAGAACACTGAAGCTTTCTTT,TRBJ1-1,TRBV18,13,.,.
CASSLLASSTDTQYF,TGCGCCAGCAGCTTACTAGCGTCTAGCACAGATACGCAGTATTTT,TRBJ2-3,TRBV4-1,15,TRBD2,.
CASSSTGPDTQYF,TGTGCCAGCAGCTCGACAGGGCCAGATACGCAGTATTTT,TRBJ2-3,TRBV28,13,TRBD1,.
CASKGVRGYTF,TGTGCCAGCAAGGGGGTACGGGGCTACACCTTC,TRBJ1-2,TRBV19,11,.,.
CASTDRSYEQYF,TGTGCCAGCACGGACAGGAGCTACGAGCAGTACTTC,TRBJ2-7,TRBV6-1,12,TRBD1,.
CASSQSEDRDGGDYGYTF,TGCGCCAGCAGTCAATCCGAGGACAGAGATGGTGGGGACTATGGCTACACCTTC,TRBJ1-2,TRBV23-1,18,.,.
CASSLSRLYRGGVEAFF,TGTGCCAGCAGTTTATCCCGACTCTACAGGGGTGGAGTTGAAGCTTTCTTT,TRBJ1-1,TRBV28,17,TRBD1,few
CASSQEALWTGPKPNEQFF,TGTGCCAGCAGCCAAGAGGCCCTTTGGACAGGGCCTAAGCCCAATGAGCAGTTCTTC,TRBJ2-1,TRBV4-2,19,TRBD1,.